The 13 T cell receptor beta chains in this list originate from one sample, sequenced in a study of beta chain features in type 1 diabetes. Study-level results: Shortening that was moderate but significant affected the TCRB CDR3s of Type 1 diabetes patients in all four CD4+ subsets.

What was sequenced were expressed TCRB transcripts, since all of the isolated RNA had been reverse transcribed. Sequencing was performed with immunoSEQ multiplex PCR; in TCRdb, only in-frame clones are kept and a portion is missing. The repertoire holds 150,000 to 200,000 clones, with roughly 59% as singletons. No cognate antigen is known for these TCRs. Sample: naive CD4+ T cells from blood. These receptors all stem from a man younger than 45 with type 1 diabetes.

The chain joins TRBV6-5 to TRBJ1-1; TRBD1 matches at 7 bases. This CDR3 has 15 residues. V trimming: 5 bases; J trimming: 1 base; junction bases outside the gene matches: 7. Germline lookup yields CDR1 MNHEY and CDR2 SVGAGI. The CDR3: CASSQGTARNTEAFF. As DNA, the CDR3 is TGTGCCAGCAGTCAAGGGACAGCGCGGAACACTGAAGCTTTCTTT.

CDR3 sequence (DNA): TGTGCCAGCAGTTGGGACAGGGGGCTGACCCAGGAGTATTTT. Its protein is CASSWDRGLTQEYF. This chain joins TRBV6-5 and TRBJ2-3; the match to TRBD1 covers 12 bases. Germline lookup yields CDR1 MNHEY and CDR2 SVGAGI. Germline trimming cut 4 bases from V and 13 bases from J; bases unmatched to any gene: 9. CDR3 size: 14 residues.

The chain links TRBV5-4 to TRBJ1-4, with 9 bases identical to TRBD1. With 6 bases clipped from V and 3 bases from J, the junction kept 6 bases outside the gene matches. Germline values: CDR1 SGHNT, CDR2 YYREEE (reference sequence). The CDR3 is made up of 15 amino acids. The CDR3: CASTFRTGANEKLFF. CDR3 coding DNA: TGTGCCAGCACGTTCCGGACAGGGGCTAATGAAAAACTGTTTTTT.

This clone was seen a few times. This chain links TRBV30 with TRBJ1-5, with TRBD1 as a possible D gene (6 bases). CDR1 GTSNPN and CDR2 SVGIG come from the germline V gene (reference sequence). The CDR3 consists of 15 residues. Trimming shortened V by 2 bases and J by 2 bases, and 13 bases separated the two germline ends. In DNA, the CDR3 is TGTGCCTGGAGTCTCGGGACAACCGGCAATCAGCCCCAGCATTTT. Protein product: CAWSLGTTGNQPQHF.

J is TRBJ2-5 and V is TRBV9, with D unclear. In germline, CDR1 is SGDLS, CDR2 YYNGEE. V dropped 4 bases and J dropped 7 bases, with 14 bases sitting between them. The length of the CDR3 is 13 residues. The CDR3 nucleotides are TGTGCCAGCAGCCCGTCGACGGACGTGACCCAGTACTTC. Residues: CASSPSTDVTQYF.

Regarding this clone: The sample has other DNA sequences that encode this CDR3 too. The chain uses TRBV6-5 and TRBJ2-3, with D uncertain. Germline-derived CDR1 and CDR2 are MNHEY and SVGAGI. This CDR3 spans 11 amino acids. The V end lost 6 bases, the J end lost 2 bases, and 3 bases lay between the germline ends. This chain's CDR3 is CASSNTDTQYF. The CDR3 nucleotides are TGTGCCAGCAGCAACACAGATACGCAGTATTTT.

The V gene is TRBV29-1, the J gene TRBJ1-5; D remains unclear. The CDR3 length is 14 residues. V dropped 2 bases and J dropped 0 bases, with 8 bases sitting between them. Germline CDR1 SQVTM, CDR2 ANQGSEA. The CDR3 DNA reads as TGCAGCGTTGAAAGTCAGGATAGCAATCAGCCCCAGCATTTT. Translated: CSVESQDSNQPQHF. The full variable domain, in which reference TRBV29-1 and TRBJ1-5 provide the parts outside the CDR3, is SAVISQKPSRDICQRGTSLTIQCQVDSQVTMMFWYRQQPGQSLTLIATANQGSEATYESGFVIDKFPISRPNLTFSTLTVSNMSPEDSSIYLCSVESQDSNQPQHFGDGTRLSIL.

V is TRBV18 and J is TRBJ2-5; D is unclear. The ends were cut back, 0 bases at V and 4 bases at J, with 9 bases in the middle. Germline assignment: CDR1 KGHSH and CDR2 LQKENI. The CDR3 totals 14 residues. The CDR3 DNA reads as TGTGCCAGCTCACCACCGGCCGCTCGAGAGACCCAGTACTTC. Translation: CASSPPAARETQYF. The complete variable domain, with remaining parts taken from reference TRBV18 and TRBJ2-5, reads NAGVMQNPRHLVRRRGQEARLRCSPMKGHSHVYWYRQLPEEGLKFMVYLQKENIIDESGMPKERFSAEFPKEGPSILRIQQVVRGDSAAYFCASSPPAARETQYFGPGTRLLVL.

This sequence joins TRBV10-3 and TRBJ1-6, with D tentatively TRBD1 (6 bases). Trimming took off 3 bases at V and 8 bases at J, with 17 bases between the two ends. The CDR3 covers 16 residues. Germline-derived CDR1 and CDR2 are ENHRY and SYGVKD. This CDR3 is CAISDPMAGAHSPLHF. CDR3 DNA sequence: TGTGCCATCAGTGACCCGATGGCAGGGGCTCATTCACCCCTCCACTTT.

This clone occurred a few times. The rearrangement links TRBV18 to TRBJ2-4; 9 bases line up with TRBD1. The CDR3 spans 13 residues. Germline V lookup: CDR1 KGHSH, CDR2 LQKENI. Trimming cost V 5 bases and J 6 bases; bases outside gene matches: 2. CDR3: CASSTGQGNIQYF. In nucleotides, the CDR3 is TGTGCCAGCTCAACGGGACAGGGAAACATTCAGTACTTC.

In its sample, this clone was seen once. The rearrangement joins TRBV9 to TRBJ2-4; 7 nucleotides align to TRBD2. Germline trimming cut 0 bases from V and 8 bases from J; bases unmatched to any gene: 8. Germline-derived CDR1 and CDR2 are SGDLS and YYNGEE. The CDR3 runs 15 residues. The CDR3 spells CASSVDGAGSDIQYF. The CDR3 bases are TGTGCCAGCAGCGTAGATGGAGCGGGATCGGACATTCAGTACTTC.

This chain uses TRBV10-3 with TRBJ2-3, with 11 bases identical to TRBD2. The CDR3 contains 15 residues. Germline V gene data show CDR1 as ENHRY and CDR2 as SYGVKD. V lost 4 bases, J lost 5 bases, and 5 bases stayed unmatched. CDR3 nucleotide sequence: TGTGCCATCAGTGCGCATAGCGGGGGGGAAGATACGCAGTATTTT. Amino acids: CAISAHSGGEDTQYF.

This clone was observed a few times. The chain uses TRBV29-1 and TRBJ2-7; 7 bases are shared with TRBD1. After removal of 6 bases from V and 2 bases from J, the junction contained 13 bases not matched to a gene. There are 15 residues in the CDR3. The germline V gene encodes CDR1 SQVTM and CDR2 ANQGSEA. The CDR3: CSVAWTGLPPYEQYF. CDR3 DNA: TGCAGCGTGGCCTGGACAGGCCTCCCGCCCTACGAGCAGTACTTC.